The next 2 T cell receptor beta chains were all read from a single sample in a study of blood T cell repertoires in COVID-19. The table came from immunoSEQ multiplex PCR; TCRdb's copy has only in-frame clones and leaves some out. This table has 250,000 to 300,000 clones, 81% appearing once. Material for sequencing was peripheral blood. These receptors originate from an older woman with active or convalescent COVID-19.

This chain connects TRBV5-1 to TRBJ2-1; 8 nucleotides line up with TRBD1. CDR3 length equals 14 residues. The germline V gene has CDR1 SGHRS and CDR2 YFSETQ. Trimming took 3 bases from V and 8 from J; bases not matched to a gene: 7. The CDR3 sequence: CASSSGQGSDEQFF. For the CDR3, the DNA is TGCGCCAGCAGCTCCGGACAGGGTAGCGATGAGCAGTTCTTC. The whole variable domain, filled in from reference TRBV5-1 and TRBJ2-1, reads KAGVTQTPRYLIKTRGQQVTLSCSPISGHRSVSWYQQTPGQGLQFLFEYFSETQRNKGNFPGRFSGRQFSNSRSEMNVSTLELGDSALYLCASSSGQGSDEQFFGPGTRLTVL.

CDR3 sequence (DNA): TGTGCCAGCAGCGCTGCGGGGTTCCAAAACATTCAGTACTTC. Protein: CASSAAGFQNIQYF. The gene calls are TRBV7-9 and TRBJ2-4; possibly TRBD2 for D (6 bases). Germline V CDR1 and CDR2: SEHNR, FQNEAQ (reference sequence). This CDR3 comprises 14 residues. Trimming shortened V by 5 bases and J by 5 bases, and 13 bases separated the two germline ends.